These 18 T cell receptor beta chains came from one sample sequenced in a study of blood T cell repertoires in COVID-19. TCRdb keeps only in-frame clones here, not all; method: immunoSEQ multiplex PCR. The sample consists of about 130,000 clones, about 89% of them appearing once. Specimen: peripheral blood. The receptors here all came from a man aged 45-65 years with active COVID-19.

V usage is TRBV19 and J usage is TRBJ2-3; 11 nucleotides line up with TRBD2. The CDR3 sequence is 18 residues long. V was clipped by 1 base and J by 4 bases; unmatched bases: 10. From germline, CDR1 is LNHDA and CDR2 SQIVND (reference sequence). The CDR3 DNA is TGTGCCAGTAGTATAGCATCGAGGTCTAGCGGGGGGTCAGATACGCAGTATTTT. This translates into CASSIASRSSGGSDTQYF.

The chain carries TRBV3-1 (or the pseudogene TRBV3-2) and TRBJ1-6, with D perhaps matching TRBD1 (5 bases). Germline V gene lookup returns CDR1 LGHDT and CDR2 YNNKEL (reference sequence). Trimming stripped 4 bases from V and 7 bases from J, with 14 bases between. CDR3 length equals 15 residues. DNA for the CDR3: TGTGCCAGCAGCCCCGGGGGGGGGAGAAATTCACCCCTCCACTTT. As protein: CASSPGGGRNSPLHF.

This sequence joins TRBV19 and TRBJ1-1; D uncertain. Trimming stripped 7 bases from V and 0 bases from J, with 21 bases between. The CDR3 is 17 amino acids. The germline V gene has CDR1 LNHDA and CDR2 SQIVND (reference sequence). As DNA, the CDR3 is TGTGCCAGTACCGCGTCCAATTTGGAGGGCATGAACACTGAAGCTTTCTTT. Translation: CASTASNLEGMNTEAFF. The full variable domain, completed using reference TRBV19 and TRBJ1-1, is DGGITQSPKYLFRKEGQNVTLSCEQNLNHDAMYWYRQDPGQGLRLIYYSQIVNDFQKGDIAEGYSVSREKKESFPLTVTSAQKNPTAFYLCASTASNLEGMNTEAFFGQGTRLTVV.

This rearrangement joins TRBV12-5 to TRBJ2-7; 7 nucleotides agree with TRBD1. CDR3 length: 14 residues. The V segment lost 1 base and the J segment 5 bases; nucleotides outside the gene matches: 5. The V gene's germline CDR1 is LGHNT and CDR2 FRNRAP. CDR3 DNA sequence: TGTGCTAGTGGTTTGGGACAGGGCGGCCACGAGCAGTACTTC. Protein product: CASGLGQGGHEQYF.

The rearrangement uses TRBV7-2 and TRBJ2-3; possible D gene TRBD1, 5 bases. The V gene's germline CDR1 is SGHTA and CDR2 FQGNSA. The V end lost 3 bases, the J end lost 5 bases, and 12 bases lay between the germline ends. The CDR3 is made up of 14 amino acids. This CDR3 reads CASSFRAQGDTQYF. The DNA of the CDR3 is TGTGCCAGCAGCTTTAGGGCCCAGGGAGATACGCAGTATTTT.

The chain joins TRBV18 to TRBJ2-7, with TRBD1 matching over 9 bases. V trimming: 5 bases; J trimming: 6 bases; junction bases outside the gene matches: 8. Per germline, CDR1 KGHSH and CDR2 LQKENI. The CDR3 covers 14 residues. The CDR3, as DNA: TGTGCCAGCTCATCCGGGACAGGGAGGGCCGAGCAGTACTTC. It translates to CASSSGTGRAEQYF.

The V gene is TRBV7-3, the J gene TRBJ2-1, with 9 bases fitting TRBD2. V gave up 5 bases and J gave up 5 bases; unmatched junction bases: 10. This CDR3 spans 16 amino acids. Per germline, CDR1 SGHTA and CDR2 FQGTGA. The DNA for the CDR3 is TGTGCCAGCAGCCCGTCGTGGCTAGCGGGAAACAATGAGCAGTTCTTC. Residues: CASSPSWLAGNNEQFF.

Comments on this clone: In the same sample, other DNA sequences code for this CDR3. The chain is built from TRBV7-2 and TRBJ2-7, with D perhaps TRBD2 (5 bases). V shed 2 bases and J shed 2 bases, with 10 bases lying between them. Germline V lookup: CDR1 SGHTA, CDR2 FQGNSA. There are 14 residues in the CDR3. CDR3 residues: CASSLTRGPYEQYF. DNA of the CDR3: TGTGCCAGCAGCTTAACACGGGGTCCCTACGAGCAGTACTTC.

V gene TRBV6-5 combines with J gene TRBJ1-1; D gene uncertain. The V gene lost 6 bases and the J gene lost 4 bases, with 12 bases spanning the gap. This CDR3 has 13 amino acids. The V gene's germline CDR1 is MNHEY and CDR2 SVGAGI. The CDR3 region has the DNA TGTGCCAGCAGCATACCATCGGGCACTGAAGCTTTCTTT. This translates into CASSIPSGTEAFF.

The CDR3 DNA is TGTGCCAGCAGCCTTATACCGGGACAGGGAGATGAAAAACTGTTTTTT. Its translation: CASSLIPGQGDEKLFF. The rearrangement uses TRBV14 and TRBJ1-4, with 9 bases that match TRBD1. J lost 6 bases, V lost 4 bases, and 9 bases had no gene match. Germline assignment: CDR1 SGHDN and CDR2 FVKESK. The length of the CDR3 is 16 residues.

The chain employs TRBV5-1 and TRBJ2-2; 13 nucleotides align to TRBD2. In germline, CDR1 is SGHRS, CDR2 YFSETQ. The CDR3 length is 17 residues. After removal of 7 bases from V and 2 bases from J, the junction contained 8 bases not matched to a gene. The CDR3 sequence: CASRRLAGGLNTGELFF. The CDR3 nucleotides are TGCGCCAGCCGAAGACTAGCGGGGGGACTAAACACCGGGGAGCTGTTTTTT.

The gene calls are TRBV6-2 or TRBV6-3 and TRBJ2-6; the D is unclear. The V end was cut by 6 bases, the J end by 1 base, with 7 bases between. Germline V gene lookup returns CDR1 MNHEY and CDR2 SVGEGT. The CDR3 runs 14 residues. CDR3 loop: CASSFRSGANVLTF. As DNA, the CDR3 is TGTGCCAGCAGCTTCCGTTCTGGGGCCAACGTCCTGACTTTC.

V usage is TRBV13 and J usage is TRBJ1-3; the match to TRBD1 covers 10 bases. In germline, CDR1 is PRHDT, CDR2 FYEKMQ (reference sequence). V trimming: 4 bases; J trimming: 8 bases; junction bases outside the gene matches: 11. This CDR3 is built from 16 residues. The CDR3 here is CASSSSGTGDRDTIYF. Written as DNA, the CDR3 is TGTGCCAGCAGCTCCTCCGGGACAGGGGATAGGGACACCATATATTTT. The full variable domain, rest sourced from reference TRBV13 and TRBJ1-3, is AAGVIQSPRHLIKEKRETATLKCYPIPRHDTVYWYQQGPGQDPQFLISFYEKMQSDKGSIPDRFSAQQFSDYHSELNMSSLELGDSALYFCASSSSGTGDRDTIYFGEGSWLTVV.

The V and J genes are TRBV4-1 and TRBJ2-1; 8 bases map to TRBD1. The CDR3 totals 16 residues. Germline V gives CDR1 MGHRA, CDR2 YSYEKL. After removal of 4 bases from V and 0 bases from J, the junction contained 5 bases not matched to a gene. The DNA for the CDR3 is TGCGCCAGCAGCCGAGGACAGGGAAGCTCCTACAATGAGCAGTTCTTC. Translation: CASSRGQGSSYNEQFF.

V usage is TRBV15 and J usage is TRBJ2-3; D not resolved. This CDR3 is 14 amino acids long. V lost 0 bases and J 5 bases, leaving 9 bases between the germline ends. Germline V lookup: CDR1 LNHNV, CDR2 YYDKDF (reference sequence). CDR3 protein: CATSRDRGVDTQYF. DNA of the CDR3: TGTGCCACCAGCAGAGATCGTGGAGTAGATACGCAGTATTTT.

The gene calls are TRBV6-4 and TRBJ2-1; 7 bases align to TRBD2. V shed 4 bases, J shed 4 bases, and the junction held 7 bases outside the gene matches. There are 15 residues in the CDR3. Germline assignment: CDR1 MRHNA and CDR2 SNTAGT. This CDR3 is CASSVGVGGYNEQFF. For the CDR3, the DNA is TGTGCCAGCAGTGTAGGGGTCGGGGGGTACAATGAGCAGTTCTTC.

The chain combines TRBV18 with TRBJ2-1; the match to TRBD2 covers 9 bases. Per germline, CDR1 KGHSH and CDR2 LQKENI. The CDR3 covers 16 residues. J gave up 0 bases and V 6 bases, and 6 bases lay outside the gene matches. This CDR3 reads CASSPSGGISYNEQFF. The CDR3 DNA is TGTGCCAGCTCCCCCAGCGGGGGGATCTCCTACAATGAGCAGTTCTTC.

The chain recombines TRBV3-1 (or the pseudogene TRBV3-2) with TRBJ1-5; possible D gene TRBD1, 5 bases. CDR3 length equals 13 residues. Between the trimmed V and J ends, which lost 8 bases and 9 bases, there was a span of 17 bases. Germline V gives CDR1 LGHDT, CDR2 YNNKEL (reference sequence). CDR3 sequence: CASGRGWGWPQHF. Written as DNA, the CDR3 is TGTGCCAGCGGACGGGGGTGGGGATGGCCCCAGCATTTT.